This TCR beta chain is from a study of control samples from healthy donors and cancer patients. Using immunoSEQ multiplex PCR, the repertoire was profiled, and TCRdb retains in-frame clones only, with some absent. The data hold about 65,000 clones, with about nine tenths observed a single time. V shed 6 bases and J shed 5 bases, with 13 bases lying between them. This CDR3 contains 13 residues. Germline V gives CDR1 LNHDA, CDR2 SQIVND (reference sequence). As for this clone: Other DNA sequences in this specimen translate into the identical CDR3.

The chain employs TRBV19 and TRBJ1-1; D is undetermined. The sequence was obtained from a woman between 45 and 65 years old with colorectal cancer. Sequences were obtained from PBMCs. The CDR3 coding sequence is TGTGCCAGTAGCGCTCGGGGATCGACTGAAGCTTTCTTT. It encodes CASSARGSTEAFF.